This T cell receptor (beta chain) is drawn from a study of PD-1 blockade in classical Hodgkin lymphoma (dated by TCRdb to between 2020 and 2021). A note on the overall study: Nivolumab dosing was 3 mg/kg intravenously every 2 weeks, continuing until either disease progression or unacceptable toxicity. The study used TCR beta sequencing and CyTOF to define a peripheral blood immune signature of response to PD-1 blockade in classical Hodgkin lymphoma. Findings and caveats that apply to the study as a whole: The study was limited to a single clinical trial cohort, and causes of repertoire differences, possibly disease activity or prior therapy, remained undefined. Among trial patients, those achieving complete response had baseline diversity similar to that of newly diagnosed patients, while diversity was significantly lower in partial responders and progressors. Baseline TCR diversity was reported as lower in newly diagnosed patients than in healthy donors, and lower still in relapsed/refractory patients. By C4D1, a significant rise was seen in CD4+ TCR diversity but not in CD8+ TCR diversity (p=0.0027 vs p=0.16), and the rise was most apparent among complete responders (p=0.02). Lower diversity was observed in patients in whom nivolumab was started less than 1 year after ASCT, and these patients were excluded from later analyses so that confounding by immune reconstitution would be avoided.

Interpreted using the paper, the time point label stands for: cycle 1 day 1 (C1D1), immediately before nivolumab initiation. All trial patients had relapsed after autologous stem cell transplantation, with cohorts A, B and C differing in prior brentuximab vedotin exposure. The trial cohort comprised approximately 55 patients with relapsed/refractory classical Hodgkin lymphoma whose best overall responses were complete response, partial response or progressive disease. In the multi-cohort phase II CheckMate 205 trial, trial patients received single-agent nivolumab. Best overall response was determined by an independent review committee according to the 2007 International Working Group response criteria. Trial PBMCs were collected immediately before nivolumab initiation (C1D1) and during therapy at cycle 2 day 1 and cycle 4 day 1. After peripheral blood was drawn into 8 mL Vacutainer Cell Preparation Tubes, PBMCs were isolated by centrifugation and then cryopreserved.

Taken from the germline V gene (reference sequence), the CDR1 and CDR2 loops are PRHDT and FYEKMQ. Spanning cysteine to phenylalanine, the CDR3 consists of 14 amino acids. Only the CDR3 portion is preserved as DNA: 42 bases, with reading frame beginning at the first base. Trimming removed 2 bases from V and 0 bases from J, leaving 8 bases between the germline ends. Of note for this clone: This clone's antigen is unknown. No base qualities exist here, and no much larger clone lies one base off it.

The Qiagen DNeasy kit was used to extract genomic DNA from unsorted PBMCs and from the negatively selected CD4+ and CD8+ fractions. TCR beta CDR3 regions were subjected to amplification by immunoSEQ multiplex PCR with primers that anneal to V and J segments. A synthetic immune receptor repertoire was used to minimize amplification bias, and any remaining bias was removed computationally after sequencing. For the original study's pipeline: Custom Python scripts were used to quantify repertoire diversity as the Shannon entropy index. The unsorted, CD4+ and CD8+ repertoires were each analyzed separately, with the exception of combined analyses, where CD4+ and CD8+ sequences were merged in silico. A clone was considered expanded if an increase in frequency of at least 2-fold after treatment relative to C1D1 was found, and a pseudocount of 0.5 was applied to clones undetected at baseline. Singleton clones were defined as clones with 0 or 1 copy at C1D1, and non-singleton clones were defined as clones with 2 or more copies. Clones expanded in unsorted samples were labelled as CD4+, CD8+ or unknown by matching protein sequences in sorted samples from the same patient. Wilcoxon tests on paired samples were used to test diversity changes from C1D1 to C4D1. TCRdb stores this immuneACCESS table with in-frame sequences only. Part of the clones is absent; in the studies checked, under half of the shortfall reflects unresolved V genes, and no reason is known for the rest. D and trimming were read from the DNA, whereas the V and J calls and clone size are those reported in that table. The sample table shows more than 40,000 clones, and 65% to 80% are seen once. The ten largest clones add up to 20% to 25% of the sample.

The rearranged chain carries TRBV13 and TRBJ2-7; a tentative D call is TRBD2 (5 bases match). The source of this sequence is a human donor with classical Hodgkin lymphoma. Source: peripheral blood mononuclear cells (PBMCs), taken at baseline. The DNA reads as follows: TGTGCCAGCAGCTTATCTGGGAGCTCCTACGAGCAGTACTTC. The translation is CASSLSGSSYEQYF.